Listed below are T cell receptor beta chains from one sample, sequenced in a study of cytomegalovirus exposure and HLA in healthy donors. Here immunoSEQ multiplex PCR was the method, and the copy in TCRdb shows in-frame clones only, minus some. The sample contains about 180,000 clones, 60% to 85% of which appear only once. The sample was PBMCs. Receptors originate from a man in his forties in good health and CMV-seronegative. CDR3s include the opening cysteine and the closing phenylalanine or tryptophan. The D gene is left open where the match is weak. A row's size may be missing; if present it is once, few, many or a size class.

>TRBJ2-7|-|-|TRBV2
TGTGCCAGCAGTGGGGCTAGGGGGAATAGCTACGAGCAGTACTTC
CASSGARGNSYEQYF
>TRBJ2-1|-|-|TRBV9
TGTGCCAGCAGAGCCTCGGGGGGCGGCCATGAGCAGTTCTTC
CASRASGGGHEQFF
>TRBJ2-1|-|-|TRBV25-1
TGTGCCAGCAGTGAAGAACAGGGCGGGAATGAGCAGTTCTTC
CASSEEQGGNEQFF
>TRBJ2-4|-|-|TRBV23-1
TGCGCCAGCAGTCAACAACAGGACTTC
CASSQQQDF
>TRBJ1-2|few|-|TRBV6-5
TGTGCCAGCAGTTTAAAGGCCGGTAGCTGGGGCTACACCTTC
CASSLKAGSWGYTF
>TRBJ2-2|-|-|TRBV6-4
TGTGCCAGCAGTGACGGGGGGGCAGACACCGGGGAGCTGTTTTTT
CASSDGGADTGELFF
>TRBJ2-1|-|-|TRBV5-1
TGCGCCAGCAGCTTGGGGTGGACAAGCTCCTACAATGAGCAGTTCTTC
CASSLGWTSSYNEQFF
>TRBJ2-6|-|-|TRBV2
TGTGCCAGCGGCAGGGACTCTGGGGCCAACGTCCTGACTTTC
CASGRDSGANVLTF
>TRBJ2-4|-|TRBD2|TRBV5-6
TGTGCCAGCAGCTTAGTCTCCGGGACTACGGTTTTAAACATTCAGTACTTC
CASSLVSGTTVLNIQYF
>TRBJ2-2|-|TRBD2|TRBV4-3
TGCGCCAGCAGCCAAGATGGGCTTAGTCAGCGGGAGACGTGGAACACCGGGGAGCTGTTTTTT
CASSQDGLSQRETWNTGELFF
>TRBJ2-1|few|-|TRBV7-9
TGTGCCAGCAGCTTGGAAACGGGTTGGAATGAGCAGTTCTTC
CASSLETGWNEQFF
>TRBJ2-2|once|TRBD2|TRBV4-3
TGCGCCAGCAGCAAGCGGGAGGGCCCCACCGGGGAGCTGTTTTTT
CASSKREGPTGELFF
>TRBJ2-5|-|TRBD2|TRBV6-6
TGTGCCAGCAGTTACGGGACTAGCGAATTTGGTGGGACCCAGTACTTC
CASSYGTSEFGGTQYF
>TRBJ1-1|-|-|TRBV11-3
TGTGCCAGCAGCATGGACAGCGTGAACACTGAAGCTTTCTTT
CASSMDSVNTEAFF
>TRBJ2-1|once|TRBD1|TRBV7-9
TGTGCCAGCAGCACTGGACAGGCCAATGAGCAGTTCTTC
CASSTGQANEQFF
>TRBJ1-1|-|-|TRBV11-2
TGTGCCAGCACCACGGGGGGGCAACTTTGGGCTTTCTTT
CASTTGGQLWAFF
>TRBJ1-1|-|-|TRBV11-3
TGTGCCAGCAGCGAGGACATGAACACTGAAGCTTTCTTT
CASSEDMNTEAFF
>TRBJ2-7|-|-|TRBV6-6
TGTGCCAGCAGGATGGGGCAGGGAATCGAGCAGTACTTC
CASRMGQGIEQYF
>TRBJ2-7|-|TRBD2|TRBV6-1
TGTGCCAGCAGTAAACTAGCGGGAGGGCCCCACGAGCAGTACTTC
CASSKLAGGPHEQYF
>TRBJ2-3|-|TRBD2|TRBV5-6
TGTGCCAGCAGCCACGGCCGGGGGGGTGGAGATACGCAGTATTTT
CASSHGRGGGDTQYF
>TRBJ1-3|-|-|TRBV19
TGTGCCAGTAGCCCCTTTTTGTCTCCCGGAAACACCATATATTTT
CASSPFLSPGNTIYF
>TRBJ1-1|-|TRBD1|TRBV27
TGTGCCAGCAGTCCCACCCATTGGACAGGGGACACTGAAGCTTTCTTT
CASSPTHWTGDTEAFF
>TRBJ1-5|-|-|TRBV14
TGTGCCTGCCGATTTAAACTTCGTAAGAACCGCTACAATCAGCCCCAGCATTTT
CACRFKLRKNRYNQPQHF
>TRBJ2-7|-|TRBD1|TRBV10-3
TGTGCCATCAGGGGGACAGCCTCCTACGAGCAGTACTTC
CAIRGTASYEQYF